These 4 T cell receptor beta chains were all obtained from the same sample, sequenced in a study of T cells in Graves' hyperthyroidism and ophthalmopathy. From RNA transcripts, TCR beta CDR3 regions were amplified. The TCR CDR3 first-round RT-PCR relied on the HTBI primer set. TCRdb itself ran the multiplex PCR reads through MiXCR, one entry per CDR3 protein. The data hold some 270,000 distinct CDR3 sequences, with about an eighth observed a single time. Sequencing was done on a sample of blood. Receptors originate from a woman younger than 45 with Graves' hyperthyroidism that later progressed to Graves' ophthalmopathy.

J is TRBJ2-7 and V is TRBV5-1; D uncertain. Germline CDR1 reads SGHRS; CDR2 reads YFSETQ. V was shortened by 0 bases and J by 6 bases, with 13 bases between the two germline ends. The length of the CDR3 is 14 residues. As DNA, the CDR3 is TGCGCCAGCAGCTTGGACGCGGTCCCCGGCGAGCAGTACTTC. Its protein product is CASSLDAVPGEQYF.

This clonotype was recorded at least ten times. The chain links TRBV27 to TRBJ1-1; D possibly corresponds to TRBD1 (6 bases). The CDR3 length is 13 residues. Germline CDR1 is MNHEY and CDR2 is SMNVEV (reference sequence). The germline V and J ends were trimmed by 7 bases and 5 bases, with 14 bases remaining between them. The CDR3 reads CASTTGGWTEAFF. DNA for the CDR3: TGTGCCAGCACGACCGGGGGCTGGACTGAAGCTTTCTTT.

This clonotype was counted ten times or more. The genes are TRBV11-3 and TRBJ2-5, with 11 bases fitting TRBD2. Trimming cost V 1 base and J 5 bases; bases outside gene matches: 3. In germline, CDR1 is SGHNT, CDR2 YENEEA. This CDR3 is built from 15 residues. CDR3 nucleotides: TGTGCCAGCAGCTTAGGACTAGCGGGAACTGAGACCCAGTACTTC. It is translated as CASSLGLAGTETQYF.

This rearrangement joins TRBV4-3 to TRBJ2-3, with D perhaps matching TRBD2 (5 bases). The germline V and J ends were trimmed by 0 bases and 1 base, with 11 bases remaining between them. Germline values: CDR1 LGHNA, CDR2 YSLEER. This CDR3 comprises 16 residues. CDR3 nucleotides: TGCGCCAGCAGCCAAGAACCTCACGGGGGCACAGATACGCAGTATTTT. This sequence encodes CASSQEPHGGTDTQYF.